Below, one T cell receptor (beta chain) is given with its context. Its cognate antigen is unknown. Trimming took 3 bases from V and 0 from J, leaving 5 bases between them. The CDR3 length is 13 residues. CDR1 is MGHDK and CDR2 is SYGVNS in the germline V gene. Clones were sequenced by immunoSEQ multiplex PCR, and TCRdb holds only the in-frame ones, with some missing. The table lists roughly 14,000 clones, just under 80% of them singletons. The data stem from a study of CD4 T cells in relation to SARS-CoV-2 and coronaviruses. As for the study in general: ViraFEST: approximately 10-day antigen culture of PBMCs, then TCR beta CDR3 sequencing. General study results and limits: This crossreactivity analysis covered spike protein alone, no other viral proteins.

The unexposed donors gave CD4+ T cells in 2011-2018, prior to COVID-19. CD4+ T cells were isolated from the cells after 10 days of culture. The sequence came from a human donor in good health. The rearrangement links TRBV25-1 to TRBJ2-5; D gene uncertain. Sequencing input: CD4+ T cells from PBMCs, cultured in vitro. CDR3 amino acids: CASSEGNQETQYF. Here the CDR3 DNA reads TGTGCCAGCAGTGAGGGAAACCAAGAGACCCAGTACTTC.